This T cell receptor (beta chain) derives from a study of blood T cell repertoires in COVID-19. About the study: Sites in the United States, Italy and Spain provided acute and convalescent COVID-19 samples.

The length of the CDR3 is 15 residues. Trimming left V 2 bases short and J 5 bases short, with 10 bases between. Germline lookup yields CDR1 MDHEN and CDR2 SYDVKM. Here immunoSEQ multiplex PCR was the method, and the copy in TCRdb shows in-frame clones only, minus some. This sample has 250,000 to 300,000 clones; around 90% occur once, and the top ten carry more than 0.95%. The study assigned cohorts using participant-reported clinical history. The chain carries TRBV28 and TRBJ1-6; D call uncertain. Source material: PBMCs or T cells enriched from blood (not recorded which). This clonotype was sampled from a young woman who had recovered from COVID-19. CDR3 DNA sequence: TGTGCCAGCAGTTTAGTCAGCGGGAATAATTCACCCCTCCACTTT. Encoded protein: CASSLVSGNNSPLHF.